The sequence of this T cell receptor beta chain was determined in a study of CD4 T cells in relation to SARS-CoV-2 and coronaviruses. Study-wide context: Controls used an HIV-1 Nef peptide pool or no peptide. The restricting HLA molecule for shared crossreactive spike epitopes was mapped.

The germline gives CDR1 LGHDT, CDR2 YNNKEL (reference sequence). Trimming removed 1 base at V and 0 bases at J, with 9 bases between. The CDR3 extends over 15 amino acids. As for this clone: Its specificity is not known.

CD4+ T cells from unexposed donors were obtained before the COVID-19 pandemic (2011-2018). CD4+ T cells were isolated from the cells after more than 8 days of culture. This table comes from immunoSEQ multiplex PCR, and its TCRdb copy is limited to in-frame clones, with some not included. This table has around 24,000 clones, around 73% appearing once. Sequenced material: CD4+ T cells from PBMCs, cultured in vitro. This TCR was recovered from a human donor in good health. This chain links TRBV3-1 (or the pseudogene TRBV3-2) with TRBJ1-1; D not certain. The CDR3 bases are TGTGCCAGCAGCCAAGCTGAGGTGATGAACACTGAAGCTTTCTTT. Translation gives CASSQAEVMNTEAFF.